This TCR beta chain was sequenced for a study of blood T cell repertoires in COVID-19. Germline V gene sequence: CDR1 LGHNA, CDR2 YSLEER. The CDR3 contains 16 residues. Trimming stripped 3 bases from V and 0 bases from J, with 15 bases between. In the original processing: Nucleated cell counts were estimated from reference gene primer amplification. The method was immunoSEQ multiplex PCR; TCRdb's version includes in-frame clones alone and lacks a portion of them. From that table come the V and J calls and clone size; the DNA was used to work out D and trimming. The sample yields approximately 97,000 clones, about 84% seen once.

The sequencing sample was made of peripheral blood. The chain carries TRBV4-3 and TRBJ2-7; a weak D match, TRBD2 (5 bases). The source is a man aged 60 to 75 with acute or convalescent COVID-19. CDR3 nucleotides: TGCGCCAGCAGCCAGGACTCGCAGAAGGGCTCCTACGAGCAGTACTTC. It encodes CASSQDSQKGSYEQYF.